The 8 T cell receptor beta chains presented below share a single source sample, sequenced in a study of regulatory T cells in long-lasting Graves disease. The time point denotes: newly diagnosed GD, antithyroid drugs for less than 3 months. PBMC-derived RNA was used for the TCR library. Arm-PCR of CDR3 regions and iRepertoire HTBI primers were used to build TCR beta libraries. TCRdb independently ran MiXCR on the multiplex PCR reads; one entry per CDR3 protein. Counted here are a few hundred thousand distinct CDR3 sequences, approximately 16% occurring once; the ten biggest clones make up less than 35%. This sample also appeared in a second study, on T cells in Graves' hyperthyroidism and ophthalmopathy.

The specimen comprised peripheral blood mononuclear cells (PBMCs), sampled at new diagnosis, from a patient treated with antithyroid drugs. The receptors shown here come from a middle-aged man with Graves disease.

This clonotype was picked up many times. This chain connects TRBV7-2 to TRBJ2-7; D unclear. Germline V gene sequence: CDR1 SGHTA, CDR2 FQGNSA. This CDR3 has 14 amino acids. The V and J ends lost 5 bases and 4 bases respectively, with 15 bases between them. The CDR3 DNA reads TGTGCCAGCAGCATGATAAATGGCTGGTACGAGCAGTACTTC. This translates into CASSMINGWYEQYF.

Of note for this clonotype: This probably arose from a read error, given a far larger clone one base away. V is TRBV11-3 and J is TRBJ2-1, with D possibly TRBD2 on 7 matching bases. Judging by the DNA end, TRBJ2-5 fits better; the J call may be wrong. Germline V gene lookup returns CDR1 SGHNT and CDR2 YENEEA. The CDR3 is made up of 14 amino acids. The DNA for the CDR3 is TGTGCCAGCAGCATCATGGGGGGGGCCGAGGCCCAGTACTTC. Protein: CASSIMGGAEAQYF.

CDR3 in amino acids: CSAVTGQQFF. The CDR3 DNA reads as TGCAGTGCTGTGACAGGGCAACAGTTCTTC. The chain carries TRBV20-1 and TRBJ2-1, with 7 positions matching TRBD1. The V and J ends lost 5 bases and 13 bases, in that order; junction bases with no gene match: 5. The CDR3 covers 10 residues. Germline CDR1 DFQATT, CDR2 SNEGSKA (reference sequence).

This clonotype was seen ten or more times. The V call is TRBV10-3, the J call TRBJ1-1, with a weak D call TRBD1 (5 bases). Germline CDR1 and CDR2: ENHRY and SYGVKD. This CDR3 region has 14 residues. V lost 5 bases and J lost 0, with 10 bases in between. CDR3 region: CAISPRTLNTEAFF. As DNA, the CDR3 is TGTGCCATCAGTCCAAGGACACTGAACACTGAAGCTTTCTTT.

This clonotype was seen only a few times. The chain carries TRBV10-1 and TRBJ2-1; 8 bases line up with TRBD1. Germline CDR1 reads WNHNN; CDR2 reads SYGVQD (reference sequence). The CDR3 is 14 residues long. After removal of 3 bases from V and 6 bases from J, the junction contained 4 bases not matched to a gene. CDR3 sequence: CASSDSTGVNEQFF. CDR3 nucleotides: TGCGCCAGCAGTGATTCGACAGGGGTCAATGAGCAGTTCTTC.

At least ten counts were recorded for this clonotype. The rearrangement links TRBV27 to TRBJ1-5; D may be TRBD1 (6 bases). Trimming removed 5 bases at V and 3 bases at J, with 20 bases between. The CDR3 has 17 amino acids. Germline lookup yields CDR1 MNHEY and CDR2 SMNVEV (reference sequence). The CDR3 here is CASSPFWGGPNNQPQHF. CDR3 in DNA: TGTGCCAGCAGTCCTTTTTGGGGGGGCCCTAACAATCAGCCCCAGCATTTT.

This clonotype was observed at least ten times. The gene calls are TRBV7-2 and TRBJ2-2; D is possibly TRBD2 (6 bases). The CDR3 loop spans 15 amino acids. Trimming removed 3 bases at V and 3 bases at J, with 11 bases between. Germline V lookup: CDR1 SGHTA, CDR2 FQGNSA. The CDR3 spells CASSLGGSHTGELFF. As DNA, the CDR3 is TGTGCCAGCAGCTTGGGGGGATCGCACACCGGGGAGCTGTTTTTT.

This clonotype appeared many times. The CDR3 coding sequence is TGCGCCAGCAGCTTGGGGCAGCGCGATACGCAGTATTTT. This gives the protein CASSLGQRDTQYF. The V call is TRBV5-1, the J call TRBJ2-3; D gene unclear. There are 13 residues in the CDR3. The V and J ends lost 0 bases and 6 bases respectively, with 8 bases between them. Germline V gene lookup returns CDR1 SGHRS and CDR2 YFSETQ.